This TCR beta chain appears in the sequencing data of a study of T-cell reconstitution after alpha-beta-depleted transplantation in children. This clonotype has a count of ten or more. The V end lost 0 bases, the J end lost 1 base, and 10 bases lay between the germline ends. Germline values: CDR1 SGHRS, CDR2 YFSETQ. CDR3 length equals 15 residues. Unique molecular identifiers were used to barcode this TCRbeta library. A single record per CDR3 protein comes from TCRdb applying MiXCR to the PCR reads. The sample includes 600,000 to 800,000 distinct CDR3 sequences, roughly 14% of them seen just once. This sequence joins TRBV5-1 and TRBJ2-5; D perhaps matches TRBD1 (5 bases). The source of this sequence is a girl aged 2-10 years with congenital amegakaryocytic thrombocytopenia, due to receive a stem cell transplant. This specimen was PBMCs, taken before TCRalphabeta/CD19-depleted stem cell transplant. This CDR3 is CASSLAGMTQETQYF. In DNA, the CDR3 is TGCGCCAGCAGCTTGGCAGGGATGACCCAAGAGACCCAGTACTTC.